Each of the 15 T cell receptor beta chains below was sequenced from the same sample in a study of blood T cells in healthy people across ages. The use of a sample-barcoded 5' primer and a J-beta primer mix characterized a second PCR of roughly 7 to 11 cycles. TCRdb itself ran the 5' RACE reads through MiXCR, one entry per CDR3 protein. Of over a million distinct CDR3 sequences detected, almost 60% appear once; the ten largest clones hold under 8.5%. Sequencing was performed on blood. The receptors were sampled from a man aged 18-30 years in good health.

The chain uses TRBV5-1 and TRBJ2-7, with a weak D call TRBD1 (5 bases). Trimming left V 3 bases short and J 0 bases short, with 16 bases between. Germline V CDR1 and CDR2: SGHRS, YFSETQ. This CDR3 has 16 residues. As DNA, the CDR3 is TGCGCCAGCAGCTGGACCGACAGCTCCGTCTCCTACGAGCAGTACTTC. This sequence encodes CASSWTDSSVSYEQYF. The whole variable domain, filled in from reference TRBV5-1 and TRBJ2-7, reads KAGVTQTPRYLIKTRGQQVTLSCSPISGHRSVSWYQQTPGQGLQFLFEYFSETQRNKGNFPGRFSGRQFSNSRSEMNVSTLELGDSALYLCASSWTDSSVSYEQYFGPGTRLTVT.

This chain joins TRBV28 and TRBJ2-6, with no clear D. This CDR3 is 19 amino acids long. V lost 6 bases to trimming and J lost 0 bases, with 21 bases between them. In germline, CDR1 is MDHEN, CDR2 SYDVKM. Here the CDR3 reads CASRIRSFRLDSGANVLTF. In DNA, the CDR3 is TGTGCCAGCAGAATTCGTAGTTTCAGACTGGACTCTGGGGCCAACGTCCTGACTTTC. The full variable domain, its missing parts supplied by reference TRBV28 and TRBJ2-6, is DVKVTQSSRYLVKRTGEKVFLECVQDMDHENMFWYRQDPGLGLRLIYFSYDVKMKEKGDIPEGYSVSREKKERFSLILESASTNQTSMYLCASRIRSFRLDSGANVLTFGAGSRLTVL.

V is TRBV29-1 and J is TRBJ2-5; D gene ambiguous. The CDR3 length is 15 residues. Trimming took off 6 bases at V and 11 bases at J, with 28 bases between the two ends. Germline CDR1 SQVTM, CDR2 ANQGSEA. The CDR3 is CSVPGLAVSSNEQYF. The CDR3 nucleotides are TGCAGCGTCCCCGGGTTGGCGGTCTCGTCCAATGAGCAGTACTTC.

V is TRBV9 and J is TRBJ1-5, with a weak D call TRBD1 (6 bases). From germline, CDR1 is SGDLS and CDR2 YYNGEE. The CDR3 sequence is 15 residues long. Trimming cost V 4 bases and J 3 bases, with 14 bases left between them. Written as DNA, the CDR3 is TGTGCCAGCAGCACCGGAGGGGGTAACAATCAGCCCCAGCATTTT. This translates into CASSTGGGNNQPQHF.

The chain combines TRBV10-3 with TRBJ2-1; no definite D call. Germline CDR1 ENHRY, CDR2 SYGVKD. Between the trimmed V and J ends, which lost 0 bases and 4 bases, there was a span of 7 bases. The CDR3 extends over 14 amino acids. Here the CDR3 reads CAISESITYNEQFF. The CDR3 DNA is TGTGCCATCAGTGAGTCGATCACTTACAATGAGCAGTTCTTC.

Regarding this clonotype: Germline and junction disagree at one end, which may indicate a read error. V and J are TRBV4-1 and TRBJ2-2; maybe TRBD1 (6 bases). From germline, CDR1 is MGHRA and CDR2 YSYEKL. The CDR3 has 18 residues. The CDR3 loop reads CASSQEEAGAANTGELFF. In DNA form, the CDR3 reads TGCGCCAGCAGCCAAGAAGAGGCAGGGGCCGCGAACACCGGGGAGTTGTTTTTT.

The chain recombines TRBV29-1 with TRBJ2-5, with D possibly TRBD1 on 6 matching bases. The germline V gene encodes CDR1 SQVTM and CDR2 ANQGSEA. The V end was cut by 7 bases, the J end by 1 base, with 13 bases between. This CDR3 region has 13 residues. This CDR3 is CSAQQGSQETQYF. DNA for the CDR3: TGCAGCGCACAACAGGGCTCCCAAGAGACCCAGTACTTC.

The V and J genes are TRBV15 and TRBJ2-2; 7 bases are shared with TRBD1. Germline V gene data show CDR1 as LNHNV and CDR2 as YYDKDF (reference sequence). The V and J ends lost 5 bases and 0 bases, in that order; junction bases with no gene match: 6. This CDR3 is 16 amino acids long. CDR3 region: CATSSMGQTNTGELFF. CDR3 nucleotide sequence: TGTGCCACCAGCTCTATGGGACAGACGAACACCGGGGAGCTGTTTTTT.

CDR3 sequence reads: CASSSGQLSLLLYGYTF. The DNA for the CDR3 is TGTGCCAGCAGTTCCGGACAACTAAGCCTTCTACTCTATGGCTACACCTTC. The chain carries TRBV12-3 or TRBV12-4 and TRBJ1-2, with a weak D call TRBD1 (5 bases). Trimming stripped 4 bases from V and 4 bases from J, with 22 bases between. The CDR3 consists of 17 residues.

This clonotype was seen a handful of times. CDR3 sequence reads: CASSDSNNEQFF. The CDR3 DNA is TGTGCCAGCAGTGACTCTAACAATGAGCAGTTCTTC. The chain joins TRBV6-4 to TRBJ2-1; D is unclear. The germline V gene encodes CDR1 MRHNA and CDR2 SNTAGT. The germline V and J ends were trimmed by 0 bases and 5 bases, with 2 bases remaining between them. CDR3 length equals 12 residues.

The chain is built from TRBV2 and TRBJ2-7, with 8 bases aligning to TRBD2. Trimming took 6 bases from V and 3 from J; bases not matched to a gene: 4. The germline CDR1 and CDR2 sequences are SNHLY and FYNNEI. The CDR3 is 13 amino acids. CDR3 DNA: TGTGCCAGCAGGTCCACTAGCGGCTACGAGCAGTACTTC. Protein: CASRSTSGYEQYF.

There are a few counts of this clonotype. The rearrangement uses TRBV29-1 and TRBJ2-1; possible D gene TRBD2, 5 bases. The CDR3 loop spans 12 amino acids. V gave up 0 bases and J gave up 13 bases, with 13 bases separating them. The germline CDR1 and CDR2 sequences are SQVTM and ANQGSEA. CDR3 coding DNA: TGCAGCGTTGAAGAAATGGGCGGGTTTCAGTTCTTC. As protein: CSVEEMGGFQFF.

V gene TRBV7-2 combines with J gene TRBJ2-1; no clear D gene. Gene TRBJ2-7 matches the end of the DNA better, so the J call may be wrong. Germline loops: CDR1 SGHTA, CDR2 FQGNSA. The CDR3 length is 15 residues. The CDR3 loop reads CASSLIAVPGNEQYF. CDR3 nucleotides: TGTGCCAGCAGCTTAATAGCTGTTCCGGGCAATGAGCAGTACTTC.

The rearrangement uses TRBV11-2 and TRBJ2-3; perhaps TRBD1 as D (6 bases). The V gene lost 2 bases and the J gene lost 1 base, with 22 bases spanning the gap. Per the germline V gene, CDR1 is SGHAT and CDR2 is FQNNGV. The CDR3 spans 19 residues. The DNA for the CDR3 is TGTGCCAGCAGCTTAATCGGGATATTGGGGGCCCTAGGCACAGATACGCAGTATTTT. Amino acids: CASSLIGILGALGTDTQYF.

This clonotype was seen more than once but under ten times. The rearrangement links TRBV21-1 to TRBJ2-3. TRBV21-1 is a listed pseudogene. The CDR3 consists of 9 residues. CDR3 region: CAMADTQYF. The CDR3 region has the DNA TGTGCGATGGCAGATACGCAGTATTTT.